This note documents a single TCR beta chain sequence. This sample is part of a study of blood T cell repertoires in COVID-19. About the research overall: Italy, Spain and the United States were the sources of the convalescent and acute COVID-19 samples.

Under the authors' procedure: Amplification of reference gene primers provided the estimated nucleated cell counts. This table comes from immunoSEQ multiplex PCR, and its TCRdb copy is limited to in-frame clones, with some not included. V, J and clone size were drawn from that table, and D and trimming were deduced from the DNA. The data hold fewer than 250,000 clones, with under 90% observed a single time. The V gene lost 4 bases and the J gene lost 8 bases, with 19 bases spanning the gap. The germline CDR1 and CDR2 sequences are SGHRS and YFSETQ. This CDR3 is built from 15 residues. The source material was peripheral blood. The rearrangement joins TRBV5-1 to TRBJ2-1, with D possibly TRBD2 on 6 matching bases. The sequence was obtained from a man aged 50 to 60 with acute or convalescent COVID-19. CDR3 nucleotide sequence: TGCGCCAGCAGCGGCCCGGGACTCCCGGGGGATGAGCAGTTCTTC. It encodes CASSGPGLPGDEQFF.